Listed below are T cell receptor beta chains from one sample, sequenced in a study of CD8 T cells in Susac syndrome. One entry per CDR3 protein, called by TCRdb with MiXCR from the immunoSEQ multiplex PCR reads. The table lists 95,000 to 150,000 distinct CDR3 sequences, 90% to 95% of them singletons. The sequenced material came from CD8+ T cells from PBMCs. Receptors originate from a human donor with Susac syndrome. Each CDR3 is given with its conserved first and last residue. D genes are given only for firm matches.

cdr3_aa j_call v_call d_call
CASSSRGTGNSPLHF TRBJ1-6 TRBV3-1 TRBD1
CASSLDTGNNYGYTF TRBJ1-2 TRBV5-1 -
CASSGTGNEKLFF TRBJ1-4 TRBV7-9 TRBD1
CASSYSNRGLADTQYF TRBJ2-3 TRBV6-5 TRBD1
CASSGTYTGELFF TRBJ2-2 TRBV6-5 -
CASDGVAGRPNYGYTF TRBJ1-2 TRBV6-6 -
CASIPDPRGETQYF TRBJ2-5 TRBV10-2 -
CAWGRGGGPYSNQPQHF TRBJ1-5 TRBV30 -
CSARDRYTEAFF TRBJ1-1 TRBV20-1 -
CASSLSGADGYTF TRBJ1-2 TRBV7-9 -
CASSFVRGEQYF TRBJ2-7 TRBV5-1 TRBD1
CASSQGMGISEAFF TRBJ1-1 TRBV4-1 -
CASSVRDGPYGYTF TRBJ1-2 TRBV7-9 -
CSVEMDTQYF TRBJ2-3 TRBV29-1 -
CASSLWGQGAYEQYF TRBJ2-7 TRBV27 TRBD1
CSARDLRELGQYF TRBJ2-3 TRBV20-1 -
CASSSGTGGNTIYF TRBJ1-3 TRBV13 TRBD1
CASSVEEGGRNEQFF TRBJ2-1 TRBV9 -